The 20 T cell receptor beta chains given below trace back to one sample, sequenced in a study of shared clonotypes between healthy human individuals. The protocol was immunoSEQ multiplex PCR, while the TCRdb copy is restricted to in-frame clones and leaves out a portion. The sample includes roughly 2 million clones, nearly 97% of them seen just once. Specimen: naive CD4+ T cells sorted from blood. As for subset: CD45RA+ positively selected. The receptors were sampled from a young man in good health.

The chain employs TRBV15 and TRBJ2-1; D not resolved. Germline CDR1 LNHNV, CDR2 YYDKDF (reference sequence). V was shortened by 4 bases and J by 7 bases, with 17 bases between the two germline ends. The CDR3 loop spans 15 amino acids. CDR3 loop: CATSKRGELLNEQFF. In nucleotides, the CDR3 is TGTGCCACCAGCAAACGCGGAGAACTGCTAAATGAGCAGTTCTTC.

The rearrangement joins TRBV9 to TRBJ1-5; D is undetermined. This CDR3 contains 15 residues. The germline V gene encodes CDR1 SGDLS and CDR2 YYNGEE. V was shortened by 0 bases and J by 4 bases, with 11 bases between the two germline ends. Here the CDR3 reads CASSVGSADNQPQHF. In DNA, the CDR3 is TGTGCCAGCAGCGTAGGTTCGGCAGATAATCAGCCCCAGCATTTT.

This chain uses TRBV10-2 with TRBJ1-1; D is perhaps TRBD1 (6 bases). The CDR3 length is 14 residues. Trimming removed 7 bases at V and 2 bases at J, with 14 bases between. The germline V gene has CDR1 WSHSY and CDR2 SAAADI. CDR3 sequence: CASTGAGSNTEAFF. The CDR3 coding sequence is TGCGCCAGCACGGGGGCAGGGAGTAACACTGAAGCTTTCTTT.

This rearrangement joins TRBV6-1 to TRBJ1-2; D might be TRBD1 (5 bases). The CDR3 consists of 11 residues. The ends were cut back, 11 bases at V and 2 bases at J, with 9 bases in the middle. Germline assignment: CDR1 MNHNS and CDR2 SASEGT. CDR3 nucleotides: TGTGCCTCGGGGGGGAACTATGGCTACACCTTC. This encodes CASGGNYGYTF.

The chain is built from TRBV5-6 and TRBJ2-6, with D perhaps matching TRBD1 (6 bases). This CDR3 is built from 15 residues. Trimming took off 6 bases at V and 4 bases at J, with 14 bases between the two ends. The germline CDR1 and CDR2 sequences are SGHDT and YYEEEE. CDR3 nucleotide sequence: TGTGCCAGCAAGCAGGGGTCGGAGGGGGCCAACGTCCTGACTTTC. This sequence encodes CASKQGSEGANVLTF.

With respect to this clone: Other DNA sequences of this sample code for an identical CDR3. The rearrangement links TRBV7-9 to TRBJ1-4; no clear D. Trimming removed 3 bases at V and 6 bases at J, with 8 bases between. This CDR3 comprises 13 residues. Germline V gene sequence: CDR1 SEHNR, CDR2 FQNEAQ (reference sequence). The CDR3 DNA reads TGTGCCAGCAGCTTGGCCGGGGATGAAAAACTGTTTTTT. Protein sequence: CASSLAGDEKLFF. The full variable domain, completed using reference TRBV7-9 and TRBJ1-4, is DTGVSQNPRHKITKRGQNVTFRCDPISEHNRLYWYRQTLGQGPEFLTYFQNEAQLEKSRLLSDRFSAERPKGSFSTLEIQRTEQGDSAMYLCASSLAGDEKLFFGSGTQLSVL.

The chain uses TRBV7-9 and TRBJ1-6; D remains unclear. CDR1 is SEHNR and CDR2 is FQNEAQ in the germline V gene (reference sequence). The CDR3 is made up of 14 amino acids. V was trimmed by 1 base and J by 7 bases, leaving 8 bases between them. The CDR3 nucleotides read TGTGCCAGCAGCTTAGTCGCTCCCAATTCACCCCTCCACTTT. It codes for CASSLVAPNSPLHF.

The chain has TRBV2 and TRBJ1-5; possible D gene TRBD1, 5 bases. From germline, CDR1 is SNHLY and CDR2 FYNNEI. The CDR3 sequence is 14 residues long. V was trimmed by 6 bases and J by 9 bases, leaving 18 bases between them. The CDR3 reads CASRSGGDGPPQHF. Written as DNA, the CDR3 is TGTGCCAGCAGATCTGGGGGGGACGGGCCGCCCCAGCATTTT.

This clone was found once. This CDR3 reads CAWDRVYGNSPLHF. The CDR3 region has the DNA TGTGCCTGGGACAGGGTTTACGGGAATTCACCCCTCCACTTT. The rearrangement joins TRBV30 to TRBJ1-6; 7 bases are shared with TRBD1. V lost 5 bases, J lost 7 bases, and 8 bases stayed unmatched. Per the germline V gene, CDR1 is GTSNPN and CDR2 is SVGIG (reference sequence). The CDR3 totals 14 residues.

As regards this clone: The same CDR3 can be traced to other DNA sequences in this sample. The chain couples TRBV6-5 to TRBJ1-5; D remains ambiguous. The V end lost 4 bases, the J end lost 0 bases, and 7 bases lay between the germline ends. The CDR3 spans 14 residues. Germline lookup yields CDR1 MNHEY and CDR2 SVGAGI. Here the CDR3 reads CASSSLVSNQPQHF. In DNA, the CDR3 is TGTGCCAGCAGTTCCCTAGTTAGCAATCAGCCCCAGCATTTT.

The J gene is TRBJ1-5, the V gene TRBV9, with a weak D call TRBD1 (6 bases). This CDR3 comprises 14 residues. Germline lookup yields CDR1 SGDLS and CDR2 YYNGEE. Trimming removed 4 bases at V and 3 bases at J, with 11 bases between. The CDR3 DNA reads as TGTGCCAGCAGCCCGGGGGGGCTCAATCAGCCCCAGCATTTT. It encodes CASSPGGLNQPQHF.

The rearrangement links TRBV7-9 to TRBJ2-7; D might be TRBD1 or TRBD2, each matching 5 bases. The CDR3 is made up of 16 amino acids. Trimming removed 1 base at V and 5 bases at J, with 18 bases between. Germline CDR1 and CDR2: SEHNR and FQNEAQ (reference sequence). The CDR3 DNA reads TGTGCCAGCAGCTTAGTGGGACGGTATCAGGGACACGAGCAGTACTTC. It is translated as CASSLVGRYQGHEQYF.

About this clone itself: Distinct nucleotide sequences in the sample also encode this CDR3. V gene TRBV28 combines with J gene TRBJ1-2; 10 nucleotides agree with TRBD1. The trim removed 6 bases at V and 3 bases at J, leaving 4 bases unmatched. In germline, CDR1 is MDHEN, CDR2 SYDVKM. This CDR3 is built from 14 residues. This CDR3 reads CASRRTGGDYGYTF. For the CDR3, the DNA is TGTGCCAGCAGGAGGACAGGGGGGGACTATGGCTACACCTTC.

This clone was seen a single time. The CDR3 loop reads CASSPSAVNSPLHF. The CDR3 DNA reads TGTGCCAGCTCACCATCTGCAGTTAATTCACCCCTCCACTTT. The genes are TRBV18 and TRBJ1-6; no clear D gene. Trimming cost V 2 bases and J 6 bases, with 8 bases left between them. This CDR3 has 14 amino acids. Germline CDR1 and CDR2: KGHSH and LQKENI.

J is TRBJ1-5 and V is TRBV4-2; D might be TRBD1 (5 bases). This CDR3 comprises 15 residues. Germline values: CDR1 LGHNA, CDR2 YNFKEQ. The V and J ends lost 0 bases and 3 bases respectively, with 9 bases between them. The DNA of the CDR3 is TGTGCCAGCAGCCAAGACAGGGACCTCAATCAGCCCCAGCATTTT. It yields the protein CASSQDRDLNQPQHF.

V and J are TRBV6-1 and TRBJ2-4, with unresolved D. Germline loops: CDR1 MNHNS, CDR2 SASEGT. The CDR3 has 15 residues. Trimming shortened V by 8 bases and J by 2 bases, and 16 bases separated the two germline ends. The CDR3 loop reads CASPDRKGTKNIQYF. In DNA form, the CDR3 reads TGTGCCAGCCCCGATAGGAAGGGAACCAAAAACATTCAGTACTTC.

This chain connects TRBV25-1 to TRBJ2-5; D not certain. Germline CDR1 MGHDK, CDR2 SYGVNS. V was clipped by 5 bases and J by 7 bases, with 14 bases between them. The CDR3 covers 13 residues. This CDR3 reads CASSFDGSSTQYF. CDR3 in DNA: TGTGCCAGCAGTTTCGATGGCTCTTCGACCCAGTACTTC.

The chain is built from TRBV25-1 and TRBJ2-7; 7 nucleotides line up with TRBD2. V dropped 3 bases and J dropped 1; count of bases not matched to a gene: 3. The germline V gene has CDR1 MGHDK and CDR2 SYGVNS. The CDR3 contains 14 residues. CDR3 DNA sequence: TGTGCCAGCAGTGATGCCGGGGGGTCCTACGAGCAGTACTTC. It encodes CASSDAGGSYEQYF.

V and J are TRBV30 and TRBJ1-4, with D possibly TRBD1 on 5 matching bases. The CDR3 is 13 amino acids. The V end lost 1 base, the J end lost 6 bases, and 9 bases lay between the germline ends. Germline loops: CDR1 GTSNPN, CDR2 SVGIG (reference sequence). In nucleotides, the CDR3 is TGTGCCTGGAGTGACAGGCGTTATGAAAAACTGTTTTTT. This translates into CAWSDRRYEKLFF.

The CDR3 reads CASRDSHNEKLFF. The CDR3 coding sequence is TGTGCCAGCAGGGACAGCCATAATGAAAAACTGTTTTTT. V usage is TRBV21-1 and J usage is TRBJ1-4; the table's D call of TRBD1 was not tested on the DNA. TRBV21-1 is reported as a pseudogene. The CDR3 is 13 amino acids.